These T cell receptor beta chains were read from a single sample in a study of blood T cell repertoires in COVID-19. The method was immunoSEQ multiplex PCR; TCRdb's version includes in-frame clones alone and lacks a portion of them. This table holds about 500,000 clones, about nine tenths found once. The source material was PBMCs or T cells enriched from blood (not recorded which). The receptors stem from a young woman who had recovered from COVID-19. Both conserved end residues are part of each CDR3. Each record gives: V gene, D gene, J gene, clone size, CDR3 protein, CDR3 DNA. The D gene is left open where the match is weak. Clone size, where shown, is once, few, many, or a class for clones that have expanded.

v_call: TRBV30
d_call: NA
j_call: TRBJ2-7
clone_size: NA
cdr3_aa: CAWRASYEQYF
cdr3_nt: TGTGCCTGGAGGGCCTCCTACGAGCAGTACTTC

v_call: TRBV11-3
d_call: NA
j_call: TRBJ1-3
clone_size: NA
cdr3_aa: CASSLHYLSGNTIYF
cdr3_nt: TGTGCCAGCAGCTTACACTACCTCTCTGGAAACACCATATATTTT

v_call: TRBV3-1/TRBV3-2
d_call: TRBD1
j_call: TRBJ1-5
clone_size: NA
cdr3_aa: CASRDSGTALNQPQHF
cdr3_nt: TGTGCCAGCAGAGACTCCGGGACAGCCCTCAATCAGCCCCAGCATTTT

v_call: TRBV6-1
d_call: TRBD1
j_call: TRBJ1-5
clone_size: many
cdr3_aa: CASSERGQGRGQPQHF
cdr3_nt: TGTGCCAGCAGTGAGAGAGGACAGGGGAGGGGGCAGCCCCAGCATTTT

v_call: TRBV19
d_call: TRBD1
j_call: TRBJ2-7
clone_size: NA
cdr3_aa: CASSRQGTSSYEQYF
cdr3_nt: TGTGCCAGTAGCCGACAGGGAACGAGCTCCTACGAGCAGTACTTC

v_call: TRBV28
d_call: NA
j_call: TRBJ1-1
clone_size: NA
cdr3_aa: CAIKSPGRGFGEAFF
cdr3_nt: TGTGCCATAAAATCCCCAGGGAGGGGTTTCGGTGAAGCTTTCTTT

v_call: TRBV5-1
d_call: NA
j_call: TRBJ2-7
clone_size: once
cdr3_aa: CASSLDLSGQSTHYEQYF
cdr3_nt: TGCGCCAGCAGCTTGGATTTGTCTGGACAGAGCACCCACTACGAGCAGTACTTC

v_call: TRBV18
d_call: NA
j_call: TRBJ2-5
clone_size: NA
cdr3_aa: CASSYEFQETQYF
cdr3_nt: TGTGCCAGCTCCTATGAGTTCCAAGAGACCCAGTACTTC

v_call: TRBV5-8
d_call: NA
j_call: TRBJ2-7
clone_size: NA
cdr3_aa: CASSLADTFYEQYF
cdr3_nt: TGTGCCAGCAGCTTGGCGGACACCTTCTACGAGCAGTACTTC

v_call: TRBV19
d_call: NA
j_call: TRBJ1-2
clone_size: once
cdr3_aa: CASSKPDSLYGYTF
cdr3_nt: TGTGCCAGTAGTAAACCGGACAGCCTCTATGGCTACACCTTC

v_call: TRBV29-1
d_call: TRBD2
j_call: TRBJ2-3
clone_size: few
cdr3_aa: CSVDGTSGGTDTQYF
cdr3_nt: TGCAGCGTTGATGGGACTAGTGGGGGCACAGATACGCAGTATTTT

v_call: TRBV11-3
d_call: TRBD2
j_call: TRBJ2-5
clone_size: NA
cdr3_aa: CASSQSGGAQETQYF
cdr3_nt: TGTGCCAGCAGCCAAAGCGGGGGGGCCCAAGAGACCCAGTACTTC

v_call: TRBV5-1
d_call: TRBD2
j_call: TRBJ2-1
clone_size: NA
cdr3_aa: CASSLLAGGPNEQFF
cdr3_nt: TGCGCCAGCAGCTTGCTAGCGGGGGGTCCCAATGAGCAGTTCTTC

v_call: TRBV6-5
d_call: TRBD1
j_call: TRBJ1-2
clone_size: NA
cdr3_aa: CASSRQGSYGYTF
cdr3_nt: TGTGCCAGCAGTCGACAGGGGTCCTATGGCTACACCTTC

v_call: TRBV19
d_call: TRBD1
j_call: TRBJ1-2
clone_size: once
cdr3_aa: CASNLIGQGLKGYTF
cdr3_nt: TGTGCCAGTAATCTCATAGGACAGGGTCTCAAAGGCTACACCTTC

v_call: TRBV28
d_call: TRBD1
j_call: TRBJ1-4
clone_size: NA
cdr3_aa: CASSRDRPLANEKLFF
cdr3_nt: TGTGCCAGCAGTCGGGACAGGCCTTTGGCTAATGAAAAACTGTTTTTT

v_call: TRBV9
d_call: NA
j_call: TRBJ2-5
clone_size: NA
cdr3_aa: CASSDYGGPKETQYF
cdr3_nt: TGTGCCAGCAGCGATTACGGGGGGCCGAAAGAGACCCAGTACTTC

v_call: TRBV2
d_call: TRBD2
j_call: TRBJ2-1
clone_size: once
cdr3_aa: CASIGLAGYNEQFF
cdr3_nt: TGTGCCAGCATCGGGCTAGCGGGGTACAATGAGCAGTTCTTC

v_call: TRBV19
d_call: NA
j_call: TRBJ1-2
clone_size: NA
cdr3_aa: CASSRHDPNYGYTF
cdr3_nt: TGTGCCAGTAGTAGGCACGATCCTAACTATGGCTACACCTTC

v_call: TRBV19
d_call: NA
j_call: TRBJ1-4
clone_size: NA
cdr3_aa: CASSRLGGGINEKLFF
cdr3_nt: TGTGCCAGTAGTAGACTAGGAGGAGGGATCAATGAAAAACTGTTTTTT

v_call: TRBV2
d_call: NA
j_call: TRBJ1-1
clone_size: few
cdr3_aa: CASSDEGGRPEAFF
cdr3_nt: TGTGCCAGCAGTGATGAGGGAGGTCGCCCTGAAGCTTTCTTT

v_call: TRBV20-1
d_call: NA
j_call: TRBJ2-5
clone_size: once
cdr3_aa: CSASRQTRTQETQYF
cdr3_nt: TGCAGTGCTAGTCGCCAGACTAGGACACAAGAGACCCAGTACTTC

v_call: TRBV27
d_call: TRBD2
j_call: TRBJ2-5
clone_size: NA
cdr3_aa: CASRRGGIETQYF
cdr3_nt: TGTGCCTCCCGTCGGGGGGGCATTGAGACCCAGTACTTC

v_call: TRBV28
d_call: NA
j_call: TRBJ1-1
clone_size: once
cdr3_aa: CASSFLRVAEAFF
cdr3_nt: TGTGCCAGCAGTTTTCTCAGGGTCGCTGAAGCTTTCTTT

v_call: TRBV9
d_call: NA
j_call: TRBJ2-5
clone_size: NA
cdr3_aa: CASSAASVFGETQYF
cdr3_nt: TGTGCCAGCAGTGCCGCTTCGGTATTTGGAGAGACCCAGTACTTC

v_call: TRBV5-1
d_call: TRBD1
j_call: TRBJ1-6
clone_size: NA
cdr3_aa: CASSLGQGTYNSPLHF
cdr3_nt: TGCGCCAGCAGTCTGGGACAGGGAACTTATAATTCACCCCTCCACTTT

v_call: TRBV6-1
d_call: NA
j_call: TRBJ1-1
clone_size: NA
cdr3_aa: CASSEPGLGTEAFF
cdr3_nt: TGTGCCAGCAGTGAACCGGGGTTGGGCACTGAAGCTTTCTTT

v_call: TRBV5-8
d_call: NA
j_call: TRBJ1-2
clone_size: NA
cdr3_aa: CASSLGAEGGYTF
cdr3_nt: TGTGCCAGCAGCTTGGGCGCCGAGGGTGGCTACACCTTC

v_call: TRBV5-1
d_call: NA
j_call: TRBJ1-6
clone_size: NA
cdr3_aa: CASSSRENSPLHF
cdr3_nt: TGCGCCAGCAGCTCCCGGGAGAATTCACCCCTCCACTTT

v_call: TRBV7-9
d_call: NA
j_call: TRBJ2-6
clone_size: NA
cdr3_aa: CASSAQVSANVLTF
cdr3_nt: TGTGCCAGCAGCGCCCAGGTCTCGGCCAACGTCCTGACTTTC

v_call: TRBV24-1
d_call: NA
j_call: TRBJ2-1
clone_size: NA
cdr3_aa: CATSDSTASYNEQFF
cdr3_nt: TGTGCCACCAGTGATTCGACAGCCTCCTACAATGAGCAGTTCTTC

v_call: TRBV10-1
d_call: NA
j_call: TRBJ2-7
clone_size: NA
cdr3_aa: CASSPGQYGLGEQYF
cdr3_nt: TGCGCCAGCAGCCCCGGACAGTATGGGCTGGGGGAGCAGTACTTC

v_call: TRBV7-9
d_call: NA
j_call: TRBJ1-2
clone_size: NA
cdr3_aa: CASSLLVAGENGYTF
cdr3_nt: TGTGCCAGCAGCTTATTGGTAGCCGGGGAAAATGGCTACACCTTC

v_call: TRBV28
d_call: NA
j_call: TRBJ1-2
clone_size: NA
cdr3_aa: CASSLSGAGIYGYTF
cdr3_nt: TGTGCCAGCAGTTTATCAGGGGCCGGGATTTATGGCTACACCTTC

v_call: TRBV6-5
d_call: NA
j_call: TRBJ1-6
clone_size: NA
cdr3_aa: CASSSHSSYNSPLHF
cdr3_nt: TGTGCCAGCAGTTCCCACAGCTCCTATAATTCACCCCTCCACTTT

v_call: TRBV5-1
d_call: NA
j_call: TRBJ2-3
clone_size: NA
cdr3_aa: CASSPGVPFSDTQYF
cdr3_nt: TGCGCCAGCAGCCCAGGGGTGCCCTTTTCAGATACGCAGTATTTT

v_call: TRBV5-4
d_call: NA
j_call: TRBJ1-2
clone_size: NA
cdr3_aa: CASSLANGGFGYGYTF
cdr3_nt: TGTGCCAGCAGCTTGGCCAATGGGGGGTTTGGGTATGGCTACACCTTC

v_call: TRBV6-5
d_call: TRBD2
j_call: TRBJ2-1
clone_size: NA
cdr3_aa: CATKLAGAPKNEQFF
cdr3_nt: TGTGCCACCAAGCTAGCGGGGGCCCCAAAGAATGAGCAGTTCTTC

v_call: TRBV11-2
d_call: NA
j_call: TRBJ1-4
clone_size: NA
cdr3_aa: CASSLGVRDEKLFF
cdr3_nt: TGTGCCAGCAGCCTCGGAGTTCGGGATGAAAAACTGTTTTTT